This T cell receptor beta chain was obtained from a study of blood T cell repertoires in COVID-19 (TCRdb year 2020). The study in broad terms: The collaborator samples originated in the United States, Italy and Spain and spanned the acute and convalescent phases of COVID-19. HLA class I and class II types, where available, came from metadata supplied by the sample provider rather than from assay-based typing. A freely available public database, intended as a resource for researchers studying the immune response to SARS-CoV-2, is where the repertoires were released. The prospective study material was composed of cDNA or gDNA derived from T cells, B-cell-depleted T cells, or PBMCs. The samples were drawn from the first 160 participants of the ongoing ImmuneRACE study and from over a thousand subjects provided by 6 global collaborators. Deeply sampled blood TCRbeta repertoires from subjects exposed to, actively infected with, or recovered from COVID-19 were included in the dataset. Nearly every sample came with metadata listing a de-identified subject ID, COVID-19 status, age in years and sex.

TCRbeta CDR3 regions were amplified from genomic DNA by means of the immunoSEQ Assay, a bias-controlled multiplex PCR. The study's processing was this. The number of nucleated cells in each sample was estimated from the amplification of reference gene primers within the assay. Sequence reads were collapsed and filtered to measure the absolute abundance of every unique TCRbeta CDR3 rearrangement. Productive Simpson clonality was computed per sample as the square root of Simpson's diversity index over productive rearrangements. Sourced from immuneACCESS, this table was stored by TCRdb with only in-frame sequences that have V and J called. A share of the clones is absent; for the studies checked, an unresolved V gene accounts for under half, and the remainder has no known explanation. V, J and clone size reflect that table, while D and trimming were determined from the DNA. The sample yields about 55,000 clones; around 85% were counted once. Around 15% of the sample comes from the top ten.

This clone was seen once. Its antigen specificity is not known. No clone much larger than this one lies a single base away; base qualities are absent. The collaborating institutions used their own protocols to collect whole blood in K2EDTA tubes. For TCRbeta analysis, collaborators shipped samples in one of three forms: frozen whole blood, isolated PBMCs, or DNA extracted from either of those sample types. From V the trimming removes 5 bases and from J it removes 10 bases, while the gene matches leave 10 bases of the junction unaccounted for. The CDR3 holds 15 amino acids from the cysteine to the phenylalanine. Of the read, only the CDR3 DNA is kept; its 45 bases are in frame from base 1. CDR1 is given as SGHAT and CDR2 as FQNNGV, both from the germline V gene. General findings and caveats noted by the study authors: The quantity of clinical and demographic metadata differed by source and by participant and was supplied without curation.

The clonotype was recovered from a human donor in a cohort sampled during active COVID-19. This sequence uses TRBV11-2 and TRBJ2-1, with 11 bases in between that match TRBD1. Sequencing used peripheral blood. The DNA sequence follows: TGTGCCAGCAGCCCTTCCGGGACAGGGGGTTTGGAGCAGTTCTTC. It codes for CASSPSGTGGLEQFF.